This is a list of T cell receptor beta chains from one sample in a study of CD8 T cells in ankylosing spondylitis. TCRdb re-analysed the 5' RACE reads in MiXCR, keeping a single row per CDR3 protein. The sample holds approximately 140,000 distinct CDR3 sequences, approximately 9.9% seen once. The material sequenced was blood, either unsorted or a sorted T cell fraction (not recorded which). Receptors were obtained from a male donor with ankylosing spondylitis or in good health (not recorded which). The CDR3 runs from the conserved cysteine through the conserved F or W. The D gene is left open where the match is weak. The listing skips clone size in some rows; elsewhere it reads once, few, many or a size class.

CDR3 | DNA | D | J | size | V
CSARLETVRANYGYTF | TGCAGTGCTAGGCTGGAGACCGTACGGGCTAACTATGGCTACACCTTC | . | TRBJ1-2 | many | TRBV20-1
CASSIWPGDKNIQYF | TGTGCCAGCAGCATCTGGCCAGGGGACAAAAACATTCAGTACTTC | . | TRBJ2-4 | . | TRBV7-2
CASSWGMNEQFF | TGTGCCAGCAGTTGGGGTATGAATGAGCAGTTCTTC | . | TRBJ2-1 | few | TRBV28
CASRRVGSQETQYF | TGCGCCAGCCGCCGGGTGGGGTCCCAAGAGACCCAGTACTTC | . | TRBJ2-5 | many | TRBV4-1
CASSIPTESYGYTF | TGTGCCAGTAGTATTCCGACAGAGAGCTATGGCTACACCTTC | . | TRBJ1-2 | many | TRBV19
CASSSYDSSSYNEQFF | TGTGCCAGCAGTTCATACGATTCAAGCTCCTACAATGAGCAGTTCTTC | . | TRBJ2-1 | few | TRBV28
CASSLGGERGTDTQYF | TGTGCCAGCAGCTTGGGTGGTGAACGCGGGACAGATACGCAGTATTTT | . | TRBJ2-3 | . | TRBV5-6
CASSLEGLNQPQHF | TGTGCCAGCAGCTTGGAAGGGCTCAATCAGCCCCAGCATTTT | . | TRBJ1-5 | . | TRBV5-6
CSAIAGIQETQYF | TGCAGTGCTATAGCGGGGATCCAAGAGACCCAGTACTTC | TRBD2 | TRBJ2-5 | many | TRBV20-1
CASSAGMLSYNEQFF | TGTGCCAGCAGTGCCGGGATGCTCTCCTACAATGAGCAGTTCTTC | . | TRBJ2-1 | many | TRBV2
CSAKPGQRNTIYF | TGCAGTGCTAAGCCGGGACAGAGAAACACCATATATTTT | TRBD1 | TRBJ1-3 | many | TRBV20-1
CSASAHTDTQYF | TGCAGTGCTAGTGCCCACACAGATACGCAGTATTTT | . | TRBJ2-3 | . | TRBV20-1
CSASGTPESQPQHF | TGCAGTGCTAGCGGGACACCGGAAAGTCAGCCCCAGCATTTT | . | TRBJ1-5 | few | TRBV20-1
CASTSGVASGAGELFF | TGTGCCAGCACTTCTGGGGTTGCTAGCGGGGCCGGGGAGCTGTTTTTT | TRBD2 | TRBJ2-2 | many | TRBV12-3/TRBV12-4
CSARDSQRPYNEQFF | TGCAGTGCTAGAGATTCCCAGCGGCCCTACAATGAGCAGTTCTTC | . | TRBJ2-1 | . | TRBV20-1
CASSNHRSGANVLTF | TGTGCCAGCAGCAACCACCGCTCTGGGGCCAACGTCCTGACTTTC | . | TRBJ2-6 | many | TRBV28
CSARARQGSGNTIYF | TGCAGTGCTAGAGCTAGACAGGGCTCTGGAAACACCATATATTTT | TRBD1 | TRBJ1-3 | many | TRBV20-1
CASSQDPMPGELFF | TGCGCCAGCAGCCAAGATCCGATGCCTGGGGAGCTGTTTTTT | . | TRBJ2-2 | few | TRBV4-3
CSARDPSFVDYVGRGNEQFF | TGCAGTGCTAGAGACCCATCCTTTGTGGACTACGTCGGGAGGGGAAATGAGCAGTTCTTC | TRBD2 | TRBJ2-1 | many | TRBV20-1
CASSWNGQGTTGELFF | TGCGCCAGCAGCTGGAACGGACAGGGGACTACCGGGGAGCTGTTTTTT | TRBD1 | TRBJ2-2 | . | TRBV5-1
CASSTGLGFTDTQYF | TGTGCCAGCAGTACGGGACTAGGTTTCACAGATACGCAGTATTTT | TRBD2 | TRBJ2-3 | many | TRBV27
CASSLGIDGEQFF | TGTGCCAGCAGTTTAGGAATCGACGGTGAGCAGTTCTTC | . | TRBJ2-1 | many | TRBV12-3/TRBV12-4
CASSPTGLALNEQFF | TGTGCCAGCAGCCCAACGGGACTAGCACTAAATGAGCAGTTCTTC | TRBD2 | TRBJ2-1 | many | TRBV7-3
CATSRGWGLAGDGFF | TGTGCCACCAGCAGAGGATGGGGACTAGCGGGAGATGGGTTCTTC | TRBD2 | TRBJ2-1 | many | TRBV15
CASGISTGTQYF | TGTGCCAGCGGAATTTCAACGGGTACGCAGTATTTT | . | TRBJ2-3 | many | TRBV12-3/TRBV12-4
CASSPPGIANTGELFF | TGTGCCAGCTCACCTCCCGGGATCGCGAACACCGGGGAGCTGTTTTTT | . | TRBJ2-2 | . | TRBV18
CATRGDWAPTSETQYF | TGTGCCACCAGGGGGGATTGGGCCCCTACCTCAGAGACCCAGTACTTC | . | TRBJ2-5 | many | TRBV15
CASSGTLAGGYYNEQFF | TGCGCCAGCAGCGGTACTCTAGCGGGAGGCTATTACAATGAGCAGTTCTTC | TRBD2 | TRBJ2-1 | many | TRBV5-1
CASSFSRASYNEQFF | TGTGCCAGCAGCTTCTCACGGGCGTCCTACAATGAGCAGTTCTTC | . | TRBJ2-1 | many | TRBV7-8
CASSSGTSGLWAETQYF | TGTGCCAGCAGTTCCGGGACTAGCGGGCTGTGGGCAGAGACCCAGTACTTC | TRBD2 | TRBJ2-5 | . | TRBV6-5
CASSPEGQARTGELFF | TGTGCCAGCAGCCCCGAGGGACAGGCTAGGACCGGGGAGCTGTTTTTT | TRBD1 | TRBJ2-2 | many | TRBV7-3
CASSYREGRYNEQFF | TGTGCCAGCAGTTACCGAGAGGGGAGGTACAATGAGCAGTTCTTC | . | TRBJ2-1 | . | TRBV7-2
CASRGISNEQYF | TGTGCCAGCAGAGGGATTAGTAACGAGCAGTACTTC | . | TRBJ2-7 | many | TRBV27
CSARDALRGVETQYF | TGCAGTGCTAGAGACGCCCTGAGGGGAGTGGAGACCCAGTACTTC | . | TRBJ2-5 | many | TRBV20-1
CASSLTSYEQYF | TGCGCCAGCAGCCTGACCTCCTACGAGCAGTACTTC | . | TRBJ2-7 | many | TRBV5-1
CASSLVLAGFYEQYF | TGTGCCAGCAGCTTGGTTCTAGCGGGATTCTACGAGCAGTACTTC | TRBD2 | TRBJ2-7 | many | TRBV5-5
CASSYTRVKSGNTIYF | TGTGCCAGCAGTTACACGAGGGTAAAGTCTGGAAACACCATATATTTT | . | TRBJ1-3 | many | TRBV6-5
CASSSGNTDTQYF | TGTGCCAGCAGTTCGGGCAACACAGATACGCAGTATTTT | . | TRBJ2-3 | few | TRBV12-3/TRBV12-4
CASEVSYNSPLHF | TGTGCCAGCGAGGTCTCCTATAATTCACCCCTCCACTTT | . | TRBJ1-6 | few | TRBV5-5
CASSEFARVEQYF | TGCGCCAGCAGTGAGTTCGCCAGGGTCGAGCAGTACTTC | . | TRBJ2-7 | many | TRBV10-2
CASSTDPYNEQFF | TGTGCCAGCAGCACCGACCCATACAATGAGCAGTTCTTC | . | TRBJ2-1 | many | TRBV7-3
CSASSGPQADTQYF | TGCAGTGCCAGTAGCGGGCCCCAGGCGGATACGCAGTATTTT | TRBD2 | TRBJ2-3 | many | TRBV20-1
CSVVFRNTEAFF | TGCAGCGTGGTATTCAGGAACACTGAAGCTTTCTTT | . | TRBJ1-1 | . | TRBV29-1
CASSPHLVGAVTDTQYF | TGTGCCAGCAGCCCCCATCTAGTCGGAGCGGTTACAGATACGCAGTATTTT | . | TRBJ2-3 | many | TRBV3-1
CASSLGTRSTYNEQFF | TGTGCCAGCAGCTTAGGGACTAGAAGTACCTACAATGAGCAGTTCTTC | TRBD2 | TRBJ2-1 | . | TRBV7-9
CASSEKGGTRTGELFF | TGTGCCAGCAGTGAAAAGGGAGGGACGAGGACCGGGGAGCTGTTTTTT | TRBD2 | TRBJ2-2 | many | TRBV25-1
CSARPTGPNEKLFF | TGCAGTGCCCGGCCCACCGGTCCTAATGAAAAACTGTTTTTT | . | TRBJ1-4 | many | TRBV20-1
CASSSGAYTDTQYF | TGTGCCAGCAGCTCCGGGGCCTACACAGATACGCAGTATTTT | . | TRBJ2-3 | few | TRBV7-2
CASSLGRRGELFF | TGTGCCAGCAGCCTCGGGCGACGCGGGGAGCTGTTTTTT | . | TRBJ2-2 | few | TRBV6-1
CASSPYPRTKEETQYF | TGTGCCAGTAGTCCGTACCCCAGGACAAAAGAAGAGACCCAGTACTTC | . | TRBJ2-5 | . | TRBV19
CASLFVLGTEAFF | TGTGCCAGTCTCTTCGTTTTGGGCACTGAAGCTTTCTTT | . | TRBJ1-1 | many | TRBV12-3/TRBV12-4
CASSLSTRGETQYF | TGTGCCAGCAGCTTGAGTACCCGGGGGGAGACCCAGTACTTC | . | TRBJ2-5 | few | TRBV5-4
CASSPPRILAGEVRYNEQFF | TGTGCCAGCAGCCCCCCTCGGATCCTAGCGGGAGAAGTGCGCTACAATGAGCAGTTCTTC | TRBD2 | TRBJ2-1 | . | TRBV12-3/TRBV12-4
CASSFPQGTYSPLHF | TGTGCCAGCAGTTTCCCACAGGGGACTTATTCACCCCTCCACTTT | TRBD1 | TRBJ1-6 | many | TRBV28
CSAHKLTTGANVLTF | TGCAGTGCTCACAAACTCACAACAGGGGCCAACGTCCTGACTTTC | . | TRBJ2-6 | many | TRBV20-1
CASRVPFATNEKLFF | TGTGCCAGCCGGGTTCCTTTTGCAACTAATGAAAAACTGTTTTTT | . | TRBJ1-4 | many | TRBV5-5
CASSLRKGGGLGEQYF | TGTGCCAGCAGCTTACGGAAAGGGGGCGGGCTTGGCGAGCAGTACTTC | TRBD1 | TRBJ2-7 | many | TRBV7-9
CASSTDPALTNEKLFF | TGTGCCAGCAGCACAGACCCAGCCCTCACTAATGAAAAACTGTTTTTT | . | TRBJ1-4 | many | TRBV7-8
CSVETDYYEQYF | TGCAGCGTCGAGACTGACTACTACGAGCAGTACTTC | . | TRBJ2-7 | many | TRBV29-1